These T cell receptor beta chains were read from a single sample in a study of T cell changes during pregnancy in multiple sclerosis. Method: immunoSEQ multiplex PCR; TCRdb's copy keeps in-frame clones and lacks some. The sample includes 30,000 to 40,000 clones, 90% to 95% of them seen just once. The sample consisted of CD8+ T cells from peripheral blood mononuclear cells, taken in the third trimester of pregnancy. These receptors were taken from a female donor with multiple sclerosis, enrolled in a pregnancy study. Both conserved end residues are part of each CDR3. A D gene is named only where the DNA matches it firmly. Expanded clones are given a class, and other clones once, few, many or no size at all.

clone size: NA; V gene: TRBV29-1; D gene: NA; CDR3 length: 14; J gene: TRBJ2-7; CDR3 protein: CSVEPGDRPYEQYF; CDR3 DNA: TGCAGCGTTGAACCAGGGGACCGCCCCTACGAGCAGTACTTC
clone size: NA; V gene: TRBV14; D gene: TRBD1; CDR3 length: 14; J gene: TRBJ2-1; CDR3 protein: CASSPRTGNNEQFF; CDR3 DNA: TGTGCCAGCAGCCCCCGGACAGGGAACAATGAGCAGTTCTTC
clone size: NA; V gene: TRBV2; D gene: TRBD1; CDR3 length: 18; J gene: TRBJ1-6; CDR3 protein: CASSEATGSVGDNSPLHF; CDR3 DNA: TGTGCCAGCAGTGAAGCGACAGGGTCGGTGGGGGATAATTCACCCCTCCACTTT
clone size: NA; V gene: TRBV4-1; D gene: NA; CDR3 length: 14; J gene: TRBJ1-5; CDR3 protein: CASGGGNSNQPQHF; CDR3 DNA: TGCGCCAGCGGGGGGGGGAATAGCAATCAGCCCCAGCATTTT
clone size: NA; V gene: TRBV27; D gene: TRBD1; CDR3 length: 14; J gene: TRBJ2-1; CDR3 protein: CASSFDRGFNEQFF; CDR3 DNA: TGTGCCAGCAGTTTTGACAGGGGGTTCAATGAGCAGTTCTTC
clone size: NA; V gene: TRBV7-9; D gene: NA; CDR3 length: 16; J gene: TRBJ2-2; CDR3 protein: CASSPPVGAYTGELFF; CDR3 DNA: TGTGCCAGCAGCCCCCCCGTGGGGGCGTACACCGGGGAGCTGTTTTTT
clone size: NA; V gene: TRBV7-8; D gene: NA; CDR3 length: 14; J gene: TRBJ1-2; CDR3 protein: CASSDGWGQVGYTF; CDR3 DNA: TGTGCCAGCAGCGACGGCTGGGGGCAAGTTGGCTACACCTTC
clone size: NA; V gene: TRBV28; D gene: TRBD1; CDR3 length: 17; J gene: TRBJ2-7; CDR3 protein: CASSSGQGAFDSYEQYF; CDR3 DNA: TGTGCCAGCAGTTCGGGACAGGGGGCATTCGATTCCTACGAGCAGTACTTC
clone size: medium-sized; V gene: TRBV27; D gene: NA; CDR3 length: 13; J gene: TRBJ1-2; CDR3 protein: CASSLWDGRGYTF; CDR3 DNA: TGTGCCAGCAGTTTATGGGATGGGAGAGGCTACACCTTC
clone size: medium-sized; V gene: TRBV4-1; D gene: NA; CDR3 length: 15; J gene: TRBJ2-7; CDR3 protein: CASSQVFGGGYEQYF; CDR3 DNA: TGCGCCAGCAGCCAAGTATTCGGGGGAGGCTACGAGCAGTACTTC
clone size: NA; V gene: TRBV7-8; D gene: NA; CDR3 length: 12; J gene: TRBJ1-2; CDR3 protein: CASSPGAYGYTF; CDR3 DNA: TGTGCCAGCAGCCCAGGTGCCTATGGCTACACCTTC
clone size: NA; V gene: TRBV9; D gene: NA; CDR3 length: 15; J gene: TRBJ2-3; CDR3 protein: CASSVVGGSTDTQYF; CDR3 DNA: TGTGCCAGCAGCGTAGTGGGGGGATCCACAGATACGCAGTATTTT
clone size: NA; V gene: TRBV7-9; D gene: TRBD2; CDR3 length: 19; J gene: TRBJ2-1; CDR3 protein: CASSAKTILRAGDPHEQFF; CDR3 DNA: TGTGCCAGCAGCGCAAAAACAATACTACGAGCGGGGGACCCCCATGAGCAGTTCTTC
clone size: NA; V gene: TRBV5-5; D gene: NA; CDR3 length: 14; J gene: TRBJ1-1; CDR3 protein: CASSLWGKGTEAFF; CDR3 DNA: TGTGCCAGCAGCTTGTGGGGCAAGGGCACTGAAGCTTTCTTT
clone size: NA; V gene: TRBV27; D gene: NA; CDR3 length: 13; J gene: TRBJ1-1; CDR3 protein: CASSLGGDTEAFF; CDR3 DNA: TGTGCCAGCAGTTTAGGAGGGGACACTGAAGCTTTCTTT
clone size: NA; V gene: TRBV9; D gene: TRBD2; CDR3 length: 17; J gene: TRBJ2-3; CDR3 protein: CASSPGLAGGHTDTQYF; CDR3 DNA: TGTGCCAGCAGCCCGGGACTAGCGGGGGGGCATACAGATACGCAGTATTTT
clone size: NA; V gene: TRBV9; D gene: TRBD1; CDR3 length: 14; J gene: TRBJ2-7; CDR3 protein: CASSSGQSNDEQYF; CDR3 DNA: TGTGCCAGCAGCTCGGGACAGTCAAATGACGAGCAGTACTTC
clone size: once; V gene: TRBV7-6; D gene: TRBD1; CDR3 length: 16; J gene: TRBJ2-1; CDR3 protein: CASSFRTGGSYNEQFF; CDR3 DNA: TGTGCCAGCAGCTTCCGGACAGGGGGCTCCTACAATGAGCAGTTCTTC
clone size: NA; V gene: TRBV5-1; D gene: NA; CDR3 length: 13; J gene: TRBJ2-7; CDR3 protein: CASSLGQLYEQYF; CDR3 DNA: TGCGCCAGCAGCTTGGGACAGTTATACGAGCAGTACTTC
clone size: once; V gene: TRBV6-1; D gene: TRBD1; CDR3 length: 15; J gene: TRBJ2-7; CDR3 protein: CASSSTGTGLYEQYF; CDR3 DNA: TGTGCCAGCAGTTCAACCGGGACAGGGCTTTACGAGCAGTACTTC
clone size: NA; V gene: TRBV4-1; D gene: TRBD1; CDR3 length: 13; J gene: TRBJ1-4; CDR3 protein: CASSDRVDEKLFF; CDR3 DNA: TGCGCCAGCAGTGACAGGGTGGATGAAAAACTGTTTTTT
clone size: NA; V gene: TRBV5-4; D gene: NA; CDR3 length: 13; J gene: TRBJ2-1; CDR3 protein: CASSFGAHNEQFF; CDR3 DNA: TGTGCCAGCAGCTTTGGGGCTCACAATGAGCAGTTCTTC
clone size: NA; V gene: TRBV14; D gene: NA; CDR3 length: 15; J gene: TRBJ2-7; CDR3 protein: CASSQGGDLISGQYF; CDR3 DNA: TGTGCCAGCAGCCAAGGGGGGGACTTAATCAGCGGGCAGTACTTC
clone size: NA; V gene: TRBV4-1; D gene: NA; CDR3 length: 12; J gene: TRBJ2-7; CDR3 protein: CASSQDPSEQYF; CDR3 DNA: TGCGCCAGCAGCCAAGACCCTTCCGAGCAGTACTTC
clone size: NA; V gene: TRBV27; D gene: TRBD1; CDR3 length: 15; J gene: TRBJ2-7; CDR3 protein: CASSLEPGQTYEQYF; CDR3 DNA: TGTGCCAGCAGTTTAGAACCGGGACAGACCTACGAGCAGTACTTC
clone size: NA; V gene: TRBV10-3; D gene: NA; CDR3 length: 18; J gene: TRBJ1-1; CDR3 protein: CAISESSADNLMNTEAFF; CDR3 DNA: TGTGCCATCAGTGAGTCGAGTGCAGACAATTTAATGAACACTGAAGCTTTCTTT
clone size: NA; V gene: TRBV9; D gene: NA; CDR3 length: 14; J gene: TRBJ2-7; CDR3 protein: CASSAQGEAYEQYF; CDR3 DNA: TGTGCCAGCAGCGCCCAGGGTGAGGCCTACGAGCAGTACTTC
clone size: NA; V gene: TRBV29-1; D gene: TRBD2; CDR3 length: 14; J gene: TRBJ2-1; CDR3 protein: CSTLGTSGGDEQFF; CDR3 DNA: TGCAGCACTCTAGGGACTAGCGGGGGCGATGAGCAGTTCTTC
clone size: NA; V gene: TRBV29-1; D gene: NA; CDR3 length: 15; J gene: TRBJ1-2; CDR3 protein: CSVTFRGGDSYGYTF; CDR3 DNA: TGCAGCGTTACATTTCGGGGAGGGGATAGCTATGGCTACACCTTC
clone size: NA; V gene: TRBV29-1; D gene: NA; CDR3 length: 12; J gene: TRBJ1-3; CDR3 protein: CSVTGPGNTIYF; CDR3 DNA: TGCAGCGTTACAGGCCCCGGAAACACCATATATTTT
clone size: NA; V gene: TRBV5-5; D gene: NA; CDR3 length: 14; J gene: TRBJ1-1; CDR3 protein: CASSLVIGGTEAFF; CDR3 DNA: TGTGCCAGCAGCCTAGTTATAGGCGGGACTGAAGCTTTCTTT
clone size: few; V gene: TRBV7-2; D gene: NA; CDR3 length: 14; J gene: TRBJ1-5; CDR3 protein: CASSLGGGYQPQHF; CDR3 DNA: TGTGCCAGCAGCTTAGGGGGGGGTTATCAGCCCCAGCATTTT
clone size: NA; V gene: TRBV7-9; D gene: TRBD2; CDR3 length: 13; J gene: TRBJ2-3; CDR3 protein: CASIAGNTDTQYF; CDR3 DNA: TGTGCCAGTATAGCGGGGAACACAGATACGCAGTATTTT
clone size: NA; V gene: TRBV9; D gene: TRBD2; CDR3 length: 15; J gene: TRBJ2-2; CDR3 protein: CASSAVAGNTGELFF; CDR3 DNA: TGTGCCAGCAGCGCTGTAGCGGGGAACACCGGGGAGCTGTTTTTT
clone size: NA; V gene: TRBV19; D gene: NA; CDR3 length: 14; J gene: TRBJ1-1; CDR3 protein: CASSIDGETTEAFF; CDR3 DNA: TGTGCCAGTAGTATAGATGGGGAGACCACTGAAGCTTTCTTT
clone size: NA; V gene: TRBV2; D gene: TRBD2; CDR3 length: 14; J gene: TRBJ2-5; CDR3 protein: CATLLPGLPQTQYF; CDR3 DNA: TGTGCCACCCTACTACCGGGACTACCGCAGACCCAGTACTTC
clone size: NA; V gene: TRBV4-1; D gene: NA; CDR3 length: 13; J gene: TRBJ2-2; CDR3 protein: CASSREATGELFF; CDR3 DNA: TGCGCCAGCAGCCGAGAGGCCACCGGGGAGCTGTTTTTT
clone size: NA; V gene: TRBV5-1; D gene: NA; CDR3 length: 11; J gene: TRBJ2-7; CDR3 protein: CASSIRDEQYF; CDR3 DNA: TGCGCCAGCAGCATCAGGGACGAGCAGTACTTC
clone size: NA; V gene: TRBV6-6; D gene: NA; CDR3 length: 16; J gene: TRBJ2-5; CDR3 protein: CASSYSRKAEAETQYF; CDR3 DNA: TGTGCCAGCAGTTACTCGAGGAAAGCGGAGGCAGAGACCCAGTACTTC
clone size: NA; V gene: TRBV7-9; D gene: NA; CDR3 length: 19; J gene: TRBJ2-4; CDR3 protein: CASSAPGSSESLDKNIQYF; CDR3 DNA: TGTGCCAGCAGCGCACCAGGCAGTAGCGAGTCATTGGACAAAAACATTCAGTACTTC
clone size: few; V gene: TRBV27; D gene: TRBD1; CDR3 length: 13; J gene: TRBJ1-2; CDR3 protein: CASSWDRALGYTF; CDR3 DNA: TGTGCCAGCAGTTGGGACAGGGCTTTAGGCTACACCTTC
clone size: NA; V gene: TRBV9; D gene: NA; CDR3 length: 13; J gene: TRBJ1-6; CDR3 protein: CASSPDSNSPLHF; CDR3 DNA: TGTGCCAGCAGCCCCGACTCAAATTCACCCCTCCACTTT
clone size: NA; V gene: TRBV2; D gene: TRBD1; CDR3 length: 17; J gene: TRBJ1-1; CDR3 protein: CASREVPGQGVNTEAFF; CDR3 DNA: TGTGCCAGCAGAGAAGTACCGGGACAGGGAGTAAACACTGAAGCTTTCTTT
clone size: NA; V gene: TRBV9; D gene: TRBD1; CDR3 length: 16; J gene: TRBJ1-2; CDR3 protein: CASSDTGEEGYYGYTF; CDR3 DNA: TGTGCCAGCAGCGACACAGGGGAGGAGGGTTACTATGGCTACACCTTC
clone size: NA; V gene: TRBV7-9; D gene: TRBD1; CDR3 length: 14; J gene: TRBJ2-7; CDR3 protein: CASSPGTGSEEQYF; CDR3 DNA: TGTGCCAGCAGTCCCGGGACAGGGAGTGAAGAGCAGTACTTC
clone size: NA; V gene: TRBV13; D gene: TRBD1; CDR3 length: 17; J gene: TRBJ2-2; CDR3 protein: CASSTLEGTGGTGELFF; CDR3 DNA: TGTGCCAGCAGCACTCTCGAAGGGACAGGGGGGACCGGGGAGCTGTTTTTT
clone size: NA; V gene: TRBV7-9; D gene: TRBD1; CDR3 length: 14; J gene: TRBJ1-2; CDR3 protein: CASSPGGLTYGYTF; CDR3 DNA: TGTGCCAGCAGCCCAGGGGGGCTCACCTATGGCTACACCTTC
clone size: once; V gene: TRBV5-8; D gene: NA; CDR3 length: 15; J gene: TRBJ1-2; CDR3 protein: CASSLAGRGYYGYTF; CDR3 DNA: TGTGCCAGCAGCTTGGCTGGACGGGGGTACTATGGCTACACCTTC
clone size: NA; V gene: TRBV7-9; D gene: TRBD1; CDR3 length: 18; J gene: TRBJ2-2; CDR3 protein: CASSPPNQGTGFPGELFF; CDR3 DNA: TGTGCCAGCAGCCCACCCAACCAGGGGACAGGGTTCCCCGGGGAGCTGTTTTTT
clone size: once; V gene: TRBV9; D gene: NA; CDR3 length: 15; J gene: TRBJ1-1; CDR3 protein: CASSVEGGPHTEAFF; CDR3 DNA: TGTGCCAGCAGCGTAGAAGGGGGTCCACACACTGAAGCTTTCTTT
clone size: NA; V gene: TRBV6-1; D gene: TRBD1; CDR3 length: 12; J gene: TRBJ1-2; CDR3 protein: CASSGTGFGYTF; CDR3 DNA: TGTGCCAGCAGCGGGACAGGGTTTGGCTACACCTTC
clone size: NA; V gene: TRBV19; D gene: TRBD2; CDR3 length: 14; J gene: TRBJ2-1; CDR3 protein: CASSITSAYNEQFF; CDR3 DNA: TGTGCCAGTAGTATTACTAGCGCCTACAATGAGCAGTTCTTC